The 8 T cell receptor beta chains below were found in one sample sequenced in a study of TET2 disruption in CD19-targeted CAR T cells. Some clones are missing from TCRdb's copy, which holds only in-frame ones; the method was immunoSEQ multiplex PCR. Its table lists approximately 27,000 clones. Treatment here: autologous CTL019 cells: CD19 CAR with 4-1BB and CD3 zeta domains. Their antigens are not known. The sample here was CD8- CAR+ T cells sorted from cultured blood T cells, taken for CD19 CAR T cell therapy. The subset here: CD8-negative CAR-positive T cells from the infusion product. Every receptor here comes from a man aged 65 to 85 with chronic lymphocytic leukemia.

Comments on this clone: Read coverage stops 3 residues before the CDR3 terminus; the germline J gene supplies the remainder. The rearrangement uses TRBV7-9 and TRBJ1-2; 7 nucleotides agree with TRBD1. This CDR3 spans 15 amino acids. Looked up from germline, CDR1 is SEHNR and CDR2 is FQNEAQ (reference sequence). Partial CDR3 DNA: TGTGCCAGCAGCCCCAGACAGGGCTGGTCCTACGAC. It codes for CASSPRQGWSYD. The entire CDR3 reads CASSPRQGWSYDYTF.

Comments on this clone: The observed sequence ends 3 residues before the CDR3 terminus, with the missing tail filled in from the germline J gene. V usage is TRBV5-1 and J usage is TRBJ2-4; 10 nucleotides match TRBD1. CDR1 is SGHRS and CDR2 is YFSETQ in the germline V gene. This CDR3 is 15 amino acids long. CDR3 DNA (partial): TGCGCCAGCAGCCTCATAGGGGACAGGGGAGAGACT. This gives the protein CASSLIGDRGET. The full CDR3 protein is CASSLIGDRGETQYF.

CDR3 bases read: TGCAGTGCAGCCCCCCGGACTAGCGGGAACAATGAG. Amino acid sequence: CSAAPRTSGNNE. The complete CDR3 reads CSAAPRTSGNNEQFF. The chain combines TRBV20-1 with TRBJ2-1, with TRBD2 identical over 12 bases. The CDR3 goes on 3 residues after the read ends, and that part is filled in from the germline J gene. This CDR3 has 15 residues. Germline CDR1 and CDR2: DFQATT and SNEGSKA (reference sequence). J gave up 5 bases and V 6 bases, and 8 bases lay outside the gene matches.

On this clone itself: Read coverage stops 3 residues before the CDR3 terminus; the germline J gene supplies the remainder. The chain carries TRBV5-1 and TRBJ2-5; 11 positions match TRBD2. V shed 0 bases, J shed 7 bases, and the junction held 11 bases outside the gene matches. Per germline, CDR1 SGHRS and CDR2 YFSETQ. The CDR3 runs to 17 residues. The CDR3: CASSLELVAGGRGTQYF. CDR3 bases read: TGCGCCAGCAGCTTGGAATTAGTAGCGGGGGGGCGAGGGACC.

The DNA read from the CDR3 is TGTGCCAGCAGTGAACCGGGGGACAGGGCCAAATATGGT. As protein: CASSEPGDRAKYG. The complete CDR3 reads CASSEPGDRAKYGQYF. The chain combines TRBV6-1 with TRBJ2-4; 9 bases map to TRBD1. The read terminates 3 residues ahead of where the CDR3 ends, so the germline J gene completes it. CDR1 is MNHNS and CDR2 is SASEGT in the germline V gene. The CDR3 has 16 residues.

Remarks on this clone: The read ends 3 residues shy of where the CDR3 ends; the end is completed using the germline J gene. V and J are TRBV19 and TRBJ1-1; a weak D match, TRBD1 (5 bases). CDR3 size: 12 residues. Germline-derived CDR1 and CDR2 are LNHDA and SQIVND (reference sequence). Trimming shortened V by 8 bases and J by 4 bases, and 11 bases separated the two germline ends. Incomplete CDR3 DNA: TGTGCCAGTGGCAGGGTCGGCACTGAA. Translating it yields CASGRVGTE. The CDR3, in full, reads CASGRVGTEAFF.

About this clone: Distinct nucleotide sequences in the sample also encode this CDR3. The CDR3: CASSPGQGAAGYTF. Partial CDR3 DNA: TGTGCCAGCAGCCCCGGACAGGGGGCGGCCGGC. The rearrangement uses TRBV7-3 and TRBJ1-2; 11 positions match TRBD1. The missing CDR3 end, 3 residues past where the read stops, is filled in from the germline J gene. The V gene's germline CDR1 is SGHTA and CDR2 FQGTGA. The length of the CDR3 is 14 residues.

About this clone: The read ends 3 residues before the CDR3 terminus; that terminus is restored from the germline J gene. The rearrangement uses TRBV20-1 and TRBJ2-3; D is tentatively TRBD1 or TRBD2 (5 bases each). Per the germline V gene, CDR1 is DFQATT and CDR2 is SNEGSKA (reference sequence). The CDR3 totals 14 residues. Incomplete CDR3 DNA: TGCAGTGCTAGAGATAGAGGGGCGGTAGAGACG. It is translated as CSARDRGAVET. The whole CDR3 sequence is CSARDRGAVETQYF.